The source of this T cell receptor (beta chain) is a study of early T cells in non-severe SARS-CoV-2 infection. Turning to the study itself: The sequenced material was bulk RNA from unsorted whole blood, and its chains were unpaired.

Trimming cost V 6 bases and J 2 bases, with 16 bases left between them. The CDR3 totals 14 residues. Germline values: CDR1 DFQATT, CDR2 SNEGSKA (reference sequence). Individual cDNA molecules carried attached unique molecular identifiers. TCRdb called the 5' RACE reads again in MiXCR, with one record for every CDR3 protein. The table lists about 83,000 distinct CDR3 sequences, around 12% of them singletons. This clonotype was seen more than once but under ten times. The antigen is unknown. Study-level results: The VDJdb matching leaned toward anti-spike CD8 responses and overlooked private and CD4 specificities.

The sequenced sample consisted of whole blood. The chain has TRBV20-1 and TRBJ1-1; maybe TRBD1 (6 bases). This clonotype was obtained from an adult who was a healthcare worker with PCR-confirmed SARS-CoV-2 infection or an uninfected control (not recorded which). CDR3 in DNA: TGCAGTGCAGCCAGGGGACAACGCAACACTGAAGCTTTCTTT. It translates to CSAARGQRNTEAFF.